This paragraph reports one T cell receptor beta chain. The table lists this clonotype with a few counts. Its antigen remains unidentified. Per-base qualities were not stored, and no clone one base away is much larger. Ficoll-Paque density gradient centrifugation was used to isolate PBMCs. The CDR3 holds 12 amino acids from the cysteine to the phenylalanine. The retained sequence is limited to the CDR3, 36 bases, with the frame set at the first base. The junction carries 12 bases between V and J, which are trimmed by 7 bases and 3 bases respectively. Looking up the germline V gene (reference sequence) yields CDR1 DFQATT and CDR2 SNEGSKA. The data were obtained in a study of T-cell memory formation after mild COVID-19 (dated by TCRdb to about 2021). Broadly, across the study: TCR sequence clusters from the two donors were largely donor specific. The cohort comprised two young, previously healthy adult volunteers, one female and one male. In two donors, T-cell clones that expanded and contracted after mild COVID-19 were followed by sequencing TCRalpha and TCRbeta repertoires longitudinally. Findings and caveats that apply to the study as a whole: SARS-CoV-2 specificity of the second-wave clones peaking on day 37 was not confirmed. Some responding clones were found in pre-infection memory, which suggests that pre-existing cross-reactive memory T cells took part in the SARS-CoV-2 response. Only a couple of mild cases were covered by the study, and larger cohorts that include severe cases with pre-infection samples were considered necessary. From day 15 to 85, contracting clones showed balanced CD4/CD8 phenotypes, whereas a second wave of clones that expanded from day 15 to 37 leaned towards CD4+. Contracting CD4+ clones appeared mostly in the CM and EM memory subsets, whereas CD8+ clones were enriched in EMRA.

Sequencing was performed on an Illumina NovaSeq 6000. TCRalpha and TCRbeta cDNA libraries were built by 5'RACE with constant-segment primers, adding sample barcodes and unique molecular identifiers. Trizol reagent was used to extract RNA from every sample. The libraries were amplified in two PCR steps, and the second step added a second sample barcode and Illumina TruSeq adapters. The libraries were sequenced on an Illumina NovaSeq using 2 x 150 bp paired-end reads. Concerning the study's data processing: Demultiplexing of reads and collapsing into UMI-guided consensus sequences were performed with migec v1.2.7. With mixcr v2.1.11, UMI consensuses were aligned to TRA and TRB V and J templates and assembled into clonotypes. Clonotypes were classified as expanded or contracted when called significant by both edgeR and NoisET, with noise models trained on biological replicates. edgeR calls used a false discovery rate-adjusted p below 0.01 and a log2 fold-change threshold of 1. As an exploratory analysis of dynamics, max-normalized trajectories of the 1000 most abundant clonotypes were examined with PCA combined with hierarchical clustering. Each responding clone was given a CD4 or CD8 phenotype based on the CD4+ and CD8+ repertoires, which had been sequenced separately. TCRdb reprocessed the public reads (quality trimming at Q25 with fastp, clone calling with MiXCR) and kept in-frame beta chains. Rows with one shared CDR3 protein collapse into an entry with the most common genes and DNA. These V and J calls originate from TCRdb's pipeline instead of the authors' own analysis. The sample profile shows some 450,000 distinct CDR3 sequences; 15% to 20% of them were found once. Clones ranked in the top ten supply 20% to 25% of the sample.

The chain is assembled from TRBV20-1 and TRBJ2-5; the D gene could be TRBD1 or TRBD2, each one agreeing over 5 bases. The TCR was taken from a man younger than 30 who had mild COVID-19 (a few samples of this study predate the infection). The sample titles of this study are shuffled in the database, so cell type and time point are left out; the donor was told from shared clones. The sequencing input was PBMCs or a T cell subset sorted from them (not recorded which). The bases are TGCAGTGGCTCGGGACGAAAAGAGACCCAGTACTTC. It is translated as CSGSGRKETQYF.